Described below is a single T cell receptor beta chain sequence and its context. Original processing notes: Amplifying reference gene primers gave estimates of nucleated cell counts. Using immunoSEQ multiplex PCR, the repertoire was profiled, and TCRdb retains in-frame clones only, with some absent. The V and J calls and clone size are taken from that table; D and trimming were inferred from the DNA. The sample yields about 250,000 clones, 70% to 90% seen once. The CDR3 covers 16 residues. V lost 5 bases and J lost 0; bases outside the gene matches: 7. CDR1 and CDR2 from the germline V gene are SGHVS and FQNEAQ. These data are taken from a study of blood T cell repertoires in COVID-19. In the study overall: Italy, Spain and the United States were the sources of the convalescent and acute COVID-19 samples. Sources were T cells, B-cell-depleted T cells, or PBMCs; the material itself was cDNA or gDNA.

This receptor was taken from a man younger than 30 with active or convalescent COVID-19. This sequence joins TRBV7-8 and TRBJ1-5, with TRBD1 identical over 7 bases. The sequenced material came from peripheral blood. The DNA of the CDR3 is TGTGCCAGCAGCCAGGGACAGTCTTATAGCAATCAGCCCCAGCATTTT. Its translation is CASSQGQSYSNQPQHF.